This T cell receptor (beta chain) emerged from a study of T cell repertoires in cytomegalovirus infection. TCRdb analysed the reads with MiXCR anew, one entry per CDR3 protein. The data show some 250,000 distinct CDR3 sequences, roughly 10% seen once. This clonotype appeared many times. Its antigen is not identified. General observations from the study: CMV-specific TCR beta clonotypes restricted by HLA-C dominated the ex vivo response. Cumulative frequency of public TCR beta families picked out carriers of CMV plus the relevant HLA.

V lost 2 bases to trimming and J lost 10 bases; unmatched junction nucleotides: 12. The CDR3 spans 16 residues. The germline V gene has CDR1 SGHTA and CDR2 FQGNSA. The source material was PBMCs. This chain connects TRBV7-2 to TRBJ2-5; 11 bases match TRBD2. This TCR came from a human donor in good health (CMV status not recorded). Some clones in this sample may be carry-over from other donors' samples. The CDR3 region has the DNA TGTGCCAGCAGCTTATTGGGCCTAGCGGGAGGAGTGGTCCAGTACTTC. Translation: CASSLLGLAGGVVQYF.